These T cell receptor beta chains were read from a single sample in a study of blood T cell repertoires in COVID-19. Here immunoSEQ multiplex PCR was the method, and the copy in TCRdb shows in-frame clones only, minus some. The table lists 160,000 or so clones, about 90% of them singletons. Sequenced material: PBMCs or T cells enriched from blood (not recorded which). Receptors originate from a human donor with acute COVID-19. The donor label of this sample is uncertain. The CDR3 runs from the conserved cysteine through the conserved F or W. Each record gives: D gene, clone size, V gene, J gene, CDR3 protein, CDR3 DNA. The D gene is left open where the match is weak. A clone size is listed for some rows: how often the clone was seen (once, few, many), or a class if it is expanded.

D: -; size: -; V: TRBV7-9; J: TRBJ1-5; CDR3: CASSRGNQPQHF; DNA: TGTGCCAGCAGTCGGGGGAATCAGCCCCAGCATTTT
D: TRBD1; size: -; V: TRBV6-5; J: TRBJ1-1; CDR3: CASKQGAANTEAFF; DNA: TGTGCCAGCAAACAGGGGGCGGCGAACACTGAAGCTTTCTTT
D: TRBD2; size: -; V: TRBV7-3; J: TRBJ2-1; CDR3: CASSSLAGGDNEQFF; DNA: TGTGCCAGCAGCTCCCTAGCGGGGGGGGACAATGAGCAGTTCTTC
D: TRBD1; size: -; V: TRBV5-4; J: TRBJ2-2; CDR3: CASSGGTGVRSGELFF; DNA: TGTGCCAGCAGCGGGGGGACAGGGGTTAGATCCGGGGAGCTGTTTTTT
D: -; size: -; V: TRBV20-1; J: TRBJ2-3; CDR3: CSPWGGDTQYF; DNA: TGCAGTCCCTGGGGCGGCGATACGCAGTATTTT
D: TRBD1; size: -; V: TRBV5-5; J: TRBJ1-5; CDR3: CASSLTGGDSNQPQHF; DNA: TGTGCCAGCAGCCTTACAGGGGGCGATAGCAATCAGCCCCAGCATTTT
D: -; size: -; V: TRBV27; J: TRBJ2-7; CDR3: CASRQGNEQYF; DNA: TGTGCCAGCAGACAGGGAAACGAGCAGTACTTC
D: -; size: -; V: TRBV4-1; J: TRBJ1-1; CDR3: CASSQDYPQVPEAFF; DNA: TGCGCCAGCAGCCAAGATTACCCACAGGTACCTGAAGCTTTCTTT
D: TRBD1; size: -; V: TRBV19; J: TRBJ1-5; CDR3: CASSIGQGGYSNQPQHF; DNA: TGTGCCAGTAGTATCGGACAGGGGGGGTATAGCAATCAGCCCCAGCATTTT
D: -; size: -; V: TRBV7-6; J: TRBJ2-3; CDR3: CASSFGGAADTQYF; DNA: TGTGCCAGCAGCTTCGGTGGGGCTGCAGATACGCAGTATTTT
D: -; size: -; V: TRBV6-5; J: TRBJ1-2; CDR3: CASSYSGDGYTF; DNA: TGTGCCAGCAGTTACTCAGGGGATGGCTACACCTTC
D: -; size: -; V: TRBV24-1; J: TRBJ2-7; CDR3: CATSDNREAHEQYF; DNA: TGTGCCACCAGTGACAACAGGGAAGCCCACGAGCAGTACTTC
D: -; size: -; V: TRBV12-5; J: TRBJ1-2; CDR3: CASGLWGHGYTF; DNA: TGTGCTAGTGGTTTGTGGGGCCATGGCTACACCTTC
D: TRBD1; size: -; V: TRBV5-4; J: TRBJ1-2; CDR3: CASSFPGQHFNYGYTF; DNA: TGTGCCAGCAGCTTCCCGGGACAGCACTTTAACTATGGCTACACCTTC
D: TRBD2; size: -; V: TRBV7-3; J: TRBJ2-1; CDR3: CARGLGGPPNNEQFF; DNA: TGTGCCAGGGGACTAGGAGGGCCTCCAAACAATGAGCAGTTCTTC
D: -; size: -; V: TRBV6-5; J: TRBJ1-3; CDR3: CAGAAGPSGNTIYF; DNA: TGTGCAGGGGCTGCCGGACCCTCTGGAAACACCATATATTTT
D: TRBD1; size: -; V: TRBV5-1; J: TRBJ1-1; CDR3: CASSLVRGPDTEAFF; DNA: TGCGCCAGCAGCTTGGTGAGGGGGCCCGACACTGAAGCTTTCTTT
D: -; size: few; V: TRBV19; J: TRBJ1-5; CDR3: CASSQQGWEGQPQHF; DNA: TGTGCCAGTAGCCAACAGGGATGGGAGGGTCAGCCCCAGCATTTT
D: -; size: -; V: TRBV6-2/TRBV6-3; J: TRBJ2-2; CDR3: CASSFPYRARRDTGELFF; DNA: TGTGCCAGCAGTTTTCCCTACCGGGCTCGGAGGGACACCGGGGAGCTGTTTTTT
D: -; size: -; V: TRBV2; J: TRBJ1-6; CDR3: CASNKPNSPLHF; DNA: TGTGCCAGCAATAAGCCGAATTCACCCCTCCACTTT
D: TRBD2; size: -; V: TRBV18; J: TRBJ2-3; CDR3: CASSPSRAGGPVALTDTQYF; DNA: TGTGCCAGCTCACCCTCTAGAGCGGGGGGGCCGGTCGCGCTCACAGATACGCAGTATTTT
D: -; size: -; V: TRBV4-1; J: TRBJ2-2; CDR3: CASSQGRGNTGELFF; DNA: TGCGCCAGCAGCCAGGGCAGGGGAAACACCGGGGAGCTGTTTTTT
D: -; size: -; V: TRBV29-1; J: TRBJ2-3; CDR3: CSLGGHPLSSTDTQYF; DNA: TGCAGCCTCGGCGGGCACCCGTTATCTAGCACAGATACGCAGTATTTT
D: -; size: -; V: TRBV12-3/TRBV12-4; J: TRBJ1-2; CDR3: CASSPDRKAF; DNA: TGTGCCAGCAGCCCGGACAGAAAGGCCTTC
D: -; size: -; V: TRBV2; J: TRBJ2-3; CDR3: CASSRGTASTDTQYF; DNA: TGTGCCAGCAGTAGGGGGACGGCTAGCACAGATACGCAGTATTTT
D: TRBD1; size: -; V: TRBV2; J: TRBJ2-5; CDR3: CASRTGIETQYF; DNA: TGTGCCAGCAGGACAGGGATTGAGACCCAGTACTTC
D: TRBD1; size: -; V: TRBV5-1; J: TRBJ2-7; CDR3: CASSFLTGGTYEQYF; DNA: TGCGCCAGCAGCTTCCTAACAGGGGGCACCTACGAGCAGTACTTC
D: TRBD1; size: once; V: TRBV18; J: TRBJ2-7; CDR3: CASSSGQGHREQYF; DNA: TGTGCCAGCTCTTCGGGACAGGGGCATAGAGAGCAGTACTTC
D: TRBD1; size: -; V: TRBV7-2; J: TRBJ1-2; CDR3: CASSFHAGQGYGYTF; DNA: TGTGCCAGCAGCTTCCACGCGGGACAGGGGTATGGCTACACCTTC
D: TRBD1; size: -; V: TRBV11-2; J: TRBJ2-2; CDR3: CASSLVLQGAVKTGELFF; DNA: TGTGCCAGCAGCTTAGTTTTACAGGGGGCCGTGAAGACCGGGGAGCTGTTTTTT
D: TRBD1; size: -; V: TRBV7-2; J: TRBJ2-1; CDR3: CASSLDRGRAEQFF; DNA: TGTGCCAGCAGCTTAGACAGGGGGCGGGCTGAGCAGTTCTTC
D: -; size: -; V: TRBV5-6; J: TRBJ1-1; CDR3: CASSLEGEGAEAFF; DNA: TGTGCCAGCAGCTTGGAGGGGGAGGGTGCTGAAGCTTTCTTT
D: -; size: -; V: TRBV6-4; J: TRBJ1-2; CDR3: CASSGNSNYGYTF; DNA: TGTGCCAGCAGTGGGAACAGCAACTATGGCTACACCTTC
D: TRBD2; size: -; V: TRBV2; J: TRBJ2-3; CDR3: CASSETSGRGTSGLHTQYF; DNA: TGTGCCAGCAGTGAAACTTCGGGAAGGGGGACTAGCGGCCTACATACGCAGTATTTT
D: TRBD2; size: -; V: TRBV27; J: TRBJ2-2; CDR3: CASSLLLAANTGELFF; DNA: TGTGCCAGCAGTTTATTACTAGCGGCGAACACCGGGGAGCTGTTTTTT
D: TRBD1; size: -; V: TRBV10-3; J: TRBJ1-1; CDR3: CATRGQDTEAFF; DNA: TGTGCCACCAGGGGGCAGGACACTGAAGCTTTCTTT
D: TRBD1; size: -; V: TRBV9; J: TRBJ2-7; CDR3: CASSPGQGAYEQYF; DNA: TGTGCCAGCAGCCCCGGACAGGGGGCCTACGAGCAGTACTTC
D: TRBD1; size: once; V: TRBV30; J: TRBJ2-5; CDR3: CAWTTGGGETQYF; DNA: TGTGCCTGGACTACAGGGGGCGGGGAGACCCAGTACTTC
D: TRBD2; size: -; V: TRBV9; J: TRBJ2-7; CDR3: CASSPSGVPTYEQYF; DNA: TGTGCCAGCAGCCCTAGCGGGGTCCCTACCTACGAGCAGTACTTC
D: -; size: -; V: TRBV7-2; J: TRBJ2-7; CDR3: CASSLDPGLMQYF; DNA: TGTGCCAGCAGCTTAGACCCTGGCTTGATGCAGTACTTC
D: TRBD2; size: -; V: TRBV6-4; J: TRBJ2-2; CDR3: CASSPSGLLNTGELFF; DNA: TGTGCCAGCAGCCCTAGCGGGTTATTGAACACCGGGGAGCTGTTTTTT
D: TRBD1; size: -; V: TRBV14; J: TRBJ2-7; CDR3: CASSQIGQGVEQYF; DNA: TGTGCCAGCAGCCAAATCGGACAGGGGGTCGAGCAGTACTTC
D: -; size: -; V: TRBV7-2; J: TRBJ1-6; CDR3: CASSLGRATYNSPLHF; DNA: TGTGCCAGCAGCTTGGGCAGGGCCACCTATAATTCACCCCTCCACTTT
D: TRBD1; size: -; V: TRBV2; J: TRBJ2-7; CDR3: CASRATGAGHEQYF; DNA: TGTGCCAGCAGAGCAACAGGGGCAGGACACGAGCAGTACTTC
D: -; size: many; V: TRBV11-2; J: TRBJ1-1; CDR3: CASSFRVNTEAFF; DNA: TGTGCCAGCAGCTTCAGGGTAAACACTGAAGCTTTCTTT
D: TRBD1; size: -; V: TRBV10-2; J: TRBJ2-4; CDR3: CASSESRDRVLENIQYF; DNA: TGCGCCAGCAGTGAGTCAAGAGACAGGGTTTTGGAAAACATTCAGTACTTC
D: -; size: -; V: TRBV5-5; J: TRBJ1-1; CDR3: CASSLAGRVTEAFF; DNA: TGTGCCAGCAGCTTGGCGGGGAGGGTAACTGAAGCTTTCTTT
D: -; size: -; V: TRBV7-6; J: TRBJ2-7; CDR3: CASSLAYRGGREQYF; DNA: TGTGCCAGCAGCTTAGCGTACAGGGGGGGTAGAGAGCAGTACTTC
D: -; size: -; V: TRBV30; J: TRBJ1-2; CDR3: CAWTPLVRNYGYTF; DNA: TGTGCCTGGACCCCCCTGGTTAGAAACTATGGCTACACCTTC
D: -; size: once; V: TRBV7-9; J: TRBJ2-6; CDR3: CASSVGSSGANVLTF; DNA: TGTGCCAGCAGCGTGGGGAGCTCTGGGGCCAACGTCCTGACTTTC
D: TRBD1; size: -; V: TRBV4-2; J: TRBJ2-1; CDR3: CASSQQDREDVNEQFF; DNA: TGTGCCAGCAGCCAACAGGACAGGGAGGATGTCAATGAGCAGTTCTTC
D: TRBD1; size: once; V: TRBV3-1/TRBV3-2; J: TRBJ2-3; CDR3: CASSQEQGTQYF; DNA: TGTGCCAGCAGCCAAGAACAGGGGACGCAGTATTTT
D: -; size: -; V: TRBV24-1; J: TRBJ2-7; CDR3: CATEGPGTGLGIDEQYF; DNA: TGTGCCACCGAGGGCCCGGGAACAGGGTTGGGTATAGACGAGCAGTACTTC
D: TRBD1; size: -; V: TRBV6-5; J: TRBJ1-1; CDR3: CASSYRTGEAFF; DNA: TGTGCCAGCAGTTACAGGACAGGGGAAGCTTTCTTT
D: -; size: few; V: TRBV9; J: TRBJ1-4; CDR3: CASSVGNPRGNEKLFF; DNA: TGTGCCAGCAGCGTGGGGAATCCCAGGGGAAATGAAAAACTGTTTTTT
D: -; size: -; V: TRBV5-6; J: TRBJ1-1; CDR3: CASSPGGPDEAFF; DNA: TGTGCCAGCAGCCCGGGCGGGCCCGATGAAGCTTTCTTT
D: TRBD1; size: -; V: TRBV6-4; J: TRBJ2-2; CDR3: CASRAQGGTGELFF; DNA: TGTGCCAGCAGGGCACAGGGGGGCACCGGGGAGCTGTTTTTT
D: -; size: once; V: TRBV6-2/TRBV6-3; J: TRBJ1-5; CDR3: CASSYRGTRTHF; DNA: TGTGCCAGCAGTTACAGGGGGACAAGGACCCATTTT
D: -; size: -; V: TRBV9; J: TRBJ2-5; CDR3: CASSVTGQETQYF; DNA: TGTGCCAGCAGCGTGACAGGCCAAGAGACCCAGTACTTC
D: TRBD1; size: -; V: TRBV18; J: TRBJ1-2; CDR3: CASSPTTGVEEQYGYTF; DNA: TGTGCCAGCTCACCAACGACAGGGGTGGAGGAGCAGTATGGCTACACCTTC